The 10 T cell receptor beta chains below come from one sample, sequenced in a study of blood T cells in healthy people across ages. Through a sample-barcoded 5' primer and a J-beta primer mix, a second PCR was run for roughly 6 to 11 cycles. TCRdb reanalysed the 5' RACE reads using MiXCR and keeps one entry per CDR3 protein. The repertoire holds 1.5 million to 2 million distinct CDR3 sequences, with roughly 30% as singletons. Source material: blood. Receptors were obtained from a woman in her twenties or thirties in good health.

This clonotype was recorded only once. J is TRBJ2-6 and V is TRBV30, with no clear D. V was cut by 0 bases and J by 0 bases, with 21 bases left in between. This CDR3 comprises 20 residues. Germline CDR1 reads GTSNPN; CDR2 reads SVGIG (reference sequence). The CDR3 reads CAWSVTVGDILYSGANVLTF. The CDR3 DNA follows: TGTGCCTGGAGTGTAACGGTCGGAGACATCTTATACTCTGGGGCCAACGTCCTGACTTTC.

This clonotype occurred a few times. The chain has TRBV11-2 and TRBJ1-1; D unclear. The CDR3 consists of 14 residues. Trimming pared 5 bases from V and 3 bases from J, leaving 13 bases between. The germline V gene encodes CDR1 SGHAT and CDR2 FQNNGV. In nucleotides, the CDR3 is TGTGCCAGCAGCCGGGGTGGGTTCGACACTGAAGCTTTCTTT. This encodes CASSRGGFDTEAFF. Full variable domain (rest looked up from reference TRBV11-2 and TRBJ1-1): EAGVAQSPRYKIIEKRQSVAFWCNPISGHATLYWYQQILGQGPKLLIQFQNNGVVDDSQLPKDRFSAERLKGVDSTLKIQPAKLEDSAVYLCASSRGGFDTEAFFGQGTRLTVV.

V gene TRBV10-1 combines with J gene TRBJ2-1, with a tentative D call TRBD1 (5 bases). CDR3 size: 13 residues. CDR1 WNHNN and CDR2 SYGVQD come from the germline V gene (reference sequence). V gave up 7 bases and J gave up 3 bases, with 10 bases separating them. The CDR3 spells CASNGQIYNEQFF. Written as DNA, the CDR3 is TGCGCCAGCAATGGACAAATCTACAATGAGCAGTTCTTC.

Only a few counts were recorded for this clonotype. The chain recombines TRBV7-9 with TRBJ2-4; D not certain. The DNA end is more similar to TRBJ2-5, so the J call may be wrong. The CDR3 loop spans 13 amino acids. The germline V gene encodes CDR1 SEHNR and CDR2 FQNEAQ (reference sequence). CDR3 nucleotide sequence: TGTGCCAGCAGATTCCTTGCCAAAGAGACCCAGTACTTC. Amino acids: CASRFLAKETQYF.

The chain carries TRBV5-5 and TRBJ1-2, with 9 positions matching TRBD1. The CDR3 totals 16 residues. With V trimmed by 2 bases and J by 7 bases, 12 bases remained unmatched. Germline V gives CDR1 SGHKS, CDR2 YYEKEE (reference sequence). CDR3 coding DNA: TGTGCCAGCAGCTTACGACCGGGACAGGGAGGGTGTGGCTACACCTTC. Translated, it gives CASSLRPGQGGCGYTF.

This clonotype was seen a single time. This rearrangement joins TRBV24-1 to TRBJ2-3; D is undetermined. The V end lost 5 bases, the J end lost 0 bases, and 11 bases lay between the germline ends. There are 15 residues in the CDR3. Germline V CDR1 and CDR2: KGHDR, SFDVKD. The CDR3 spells CATSAGPLSTDTQYF. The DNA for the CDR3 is TGTGCCACCAGTGCAGGACCGCTGAGCACAGATACGCAGTATTTT.

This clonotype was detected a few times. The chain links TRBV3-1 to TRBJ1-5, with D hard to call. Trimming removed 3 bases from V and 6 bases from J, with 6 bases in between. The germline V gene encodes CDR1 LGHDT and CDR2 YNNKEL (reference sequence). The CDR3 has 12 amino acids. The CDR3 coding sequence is TGTGCCAGCAGCCAGAAGGGTCAGCCCCAGCATTTT. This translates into CASSQKGQPQHF.

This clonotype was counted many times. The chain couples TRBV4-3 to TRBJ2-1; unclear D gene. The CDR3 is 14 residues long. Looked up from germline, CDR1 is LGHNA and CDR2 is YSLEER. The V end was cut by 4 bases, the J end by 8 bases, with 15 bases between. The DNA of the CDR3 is TGCGCCAGCAGCCTAAACTACCTAGGGTATGAGCAGTTCTTC. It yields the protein CASSLNYLGYEQFF.

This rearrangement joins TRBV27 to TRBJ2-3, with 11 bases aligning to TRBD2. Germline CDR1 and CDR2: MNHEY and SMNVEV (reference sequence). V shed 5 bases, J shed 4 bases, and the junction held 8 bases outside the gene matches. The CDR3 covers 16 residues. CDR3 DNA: TGTGCCAGCAGTCCTATAGCGGGAGGGCCCCCAGATACGCAGTATTTT. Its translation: CASSPIAGGPPDTQYF.

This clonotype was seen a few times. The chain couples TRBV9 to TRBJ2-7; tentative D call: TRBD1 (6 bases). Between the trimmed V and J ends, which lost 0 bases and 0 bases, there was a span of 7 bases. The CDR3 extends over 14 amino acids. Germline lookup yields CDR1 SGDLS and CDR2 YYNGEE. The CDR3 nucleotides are TGTGCCAGCAGCGTAGGGACAGACTCCTACGAGCAGTACTTC. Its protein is CASSVGTDSYEQYF.